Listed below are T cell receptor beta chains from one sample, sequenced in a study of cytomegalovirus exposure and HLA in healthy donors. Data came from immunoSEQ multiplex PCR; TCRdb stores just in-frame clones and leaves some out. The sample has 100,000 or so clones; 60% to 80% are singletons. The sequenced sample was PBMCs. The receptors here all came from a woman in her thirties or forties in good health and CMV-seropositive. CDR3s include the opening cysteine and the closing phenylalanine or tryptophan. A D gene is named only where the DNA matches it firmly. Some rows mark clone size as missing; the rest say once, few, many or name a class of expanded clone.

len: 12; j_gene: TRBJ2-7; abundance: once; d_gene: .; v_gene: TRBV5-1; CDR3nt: TGCGCCAGCAGCATGAAGAGGGACGAGCAGTACTTC; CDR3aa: CASSMKRDEQYF
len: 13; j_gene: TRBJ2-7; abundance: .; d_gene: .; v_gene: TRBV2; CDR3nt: TGTGCCAGCATGGGGACAGGACGCGGCGGGGGGTACTTC; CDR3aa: CASMGTGRGGGYF
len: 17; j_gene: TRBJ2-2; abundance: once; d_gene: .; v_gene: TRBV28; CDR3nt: TGTGCCAGCAGTTTAGGGCAGGGGCAGGTCGGCACCGGGGAGCTGTTTTTT; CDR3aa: CASSLGQGQVGTGELFF
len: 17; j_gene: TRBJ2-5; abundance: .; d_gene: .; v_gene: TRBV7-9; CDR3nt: TGTGCCAGCAGCTTAGCGGGTTTAGGGGGTCCTGGAGAGACCCAGTACTTC; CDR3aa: CASSLAGLGGPGETQYF
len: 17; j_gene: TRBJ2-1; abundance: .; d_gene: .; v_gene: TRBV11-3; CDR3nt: TGTGCCAGCAGCTTAGATCCGAGGGGGGGTTCCTACAATGAGCAGTTCTTC; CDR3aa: CASSLDPRGGSYNEQFF
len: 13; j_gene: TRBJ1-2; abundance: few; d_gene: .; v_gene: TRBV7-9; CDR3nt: TGTGCCAGCGGGCAGGCCGCTAACTATGGCTACACCTTC; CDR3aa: CASGQAANYGYTF
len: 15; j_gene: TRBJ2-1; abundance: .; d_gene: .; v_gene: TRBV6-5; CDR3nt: TGTGCCAGCACCTTGTACGGGAGCACCTACAATGAGCAGTTCTTC; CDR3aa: CASTLYGSTYNEQFF
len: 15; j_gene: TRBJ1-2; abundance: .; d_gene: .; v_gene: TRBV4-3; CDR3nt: TGCGCCAGCAGCCAAGATCTCACGATTAGGGGTGGCTACACCTTC; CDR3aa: CASSQDLTIRGGYTF
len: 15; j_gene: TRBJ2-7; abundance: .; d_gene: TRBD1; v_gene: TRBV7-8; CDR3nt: TGTGCCAGCAGCGCAGGACAGGGGGGGACCTACGAGCAGTACTTC; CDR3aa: CASSAGQGGTYEQYF
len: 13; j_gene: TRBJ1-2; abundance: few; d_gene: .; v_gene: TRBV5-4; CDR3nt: TGTGCCAGCAGCCTCACTGCTTTTGATGGCTACACCTTC; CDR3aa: CASSLTAFDGYTF